This T cell receptor (beta chain) was observed in a study of blood T cell repertoires in COVID-19. As for the study in general: Material from acute and convalescent COVID-19 was sourced from the United States, Italy and Spain. Sources were T cells, B-cell-depleted T cells, or PBMCs; the material itself was cDNA or gDNA.

Per the germline V gene, CDR1 is GTSNPN and CDR2 is SVGIG (reference sequence). There are 10 residues in the CDR3. Deletions cut 6 bases from V and 4 bases from J, with 7 bases between. TCRdb's table, derived via immunoSEQ multiplex PCR, lists solely in-frame clones and lacks some. Of about 150,000 clones in the sample, around 87% were seen once. Sequencing was done on a sample of peripheral blood. The chain combines TRBV30 with TRBJ2-7; D gene unclear. The TCR originated in a man older than 75 with acute or convalescent COVID-19. CDR3 amino acids: CACAEYEQYF. CDR3 DNA: TGTGCCTGTGCTGAGTACGAGCAGTACTTC. Complete variable domain (other parts from reference TRBV30 and TRBJ2-7): SQTIHQWPATLVQPVGSPLSLECTVEGTSNPNLYWYRQAAGRGLQLLFYSVGIGQISSEVPQNLSASRPQDRQFILSSKKLLLSDSGFYLCACAEYEQYFGPGTRLTVT.